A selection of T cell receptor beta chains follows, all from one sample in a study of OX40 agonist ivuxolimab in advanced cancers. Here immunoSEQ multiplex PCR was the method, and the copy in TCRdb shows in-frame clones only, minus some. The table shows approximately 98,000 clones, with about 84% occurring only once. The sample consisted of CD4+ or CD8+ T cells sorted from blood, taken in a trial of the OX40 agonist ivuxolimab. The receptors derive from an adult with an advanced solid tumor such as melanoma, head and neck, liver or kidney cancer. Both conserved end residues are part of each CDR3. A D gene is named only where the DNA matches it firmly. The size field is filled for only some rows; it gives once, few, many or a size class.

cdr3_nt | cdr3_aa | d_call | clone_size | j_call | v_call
TGTGCCAGCAGCTTGAAGGGAGCCAAAAACATTCAGTACTTC | CASSLKGAKNIQYF | - | - | TRBJ2-4 | TRBV5-6
TGTGCCAGCAGTTTATTCGGGGGTGAAAAACTGTTTTTT | CASSLFGGEKLFF | - | - | TRBJ1-4 | TRBV27
TGTGCCAGCTCTGGAGGGGGGACACAAGAGACCCAGTACTTC | CASSGGGTQETQYF | - | - | TRBJ2-5 | TRBV9
TGTGCCAGCAGCTCCCCTTCAGCGGGGAGCACTGAAGCTTTCTTT | CASSSPSAGSTEAFF | - | - | TRBJ1-1 | TRBV13
TGTGCCAGCAGCTTGGCGGGGCAGGGGTCTAACTATGGCTACACCTTC | CASSLAGQGSNYGYTF | - | - | TRBJ1-2 | TRBV5-8
TGTGCCAGCAGCCAAGAACCGGACAATGAGCAGTTCTTC | CASSQEPDNEQFF | - | - | TRBJ2-1 | TRBV4-2
TGTGCCAGCAGTTTAAATACCAAGGACAGGGGCTGGGGCTACACCTTC | CASSLNTKDRGWGYTF | TRBD1 | - | TRBJ1-2 | TRBV28
TGTGCCACCACCACAAGGATGGGCACGAGTTATGGCTACACCTTC | CATTTRMGTSYGYTF | - | few | TRBJ1-2 | TRBV15
TGTGCCAGCAGCTTTCAAGGGGGGTATGGCTACACCTTC | CASSFQGGYGYTF | - | - | TRBJ1-2 | TRBV7-6
TGTGCCAGTAGTATGTTTCCGCCTGTGGATGAGCAGTTCTTC | CASSMFPPVDEQFF | - | - | TRBJ2-1 | TRBV19